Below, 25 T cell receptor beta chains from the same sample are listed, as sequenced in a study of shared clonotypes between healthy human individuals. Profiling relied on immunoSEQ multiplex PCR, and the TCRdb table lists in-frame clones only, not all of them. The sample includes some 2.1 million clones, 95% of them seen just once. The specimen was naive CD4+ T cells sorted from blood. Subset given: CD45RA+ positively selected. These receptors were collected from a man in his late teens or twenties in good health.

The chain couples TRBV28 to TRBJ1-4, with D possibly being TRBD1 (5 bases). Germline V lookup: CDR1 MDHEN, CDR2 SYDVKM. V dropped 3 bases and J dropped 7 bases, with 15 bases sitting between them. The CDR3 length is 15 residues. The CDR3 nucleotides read TGTGCCAGCAGTTTTTGGAGGGGCGTATCTGAAAAACTGTTTTTT. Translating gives CASSFWRGVSEKLFF.

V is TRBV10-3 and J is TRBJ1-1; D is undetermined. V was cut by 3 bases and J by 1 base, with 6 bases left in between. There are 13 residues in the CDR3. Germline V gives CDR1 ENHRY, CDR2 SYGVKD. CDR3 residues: CAISDWGNTEAFF. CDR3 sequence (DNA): TGTGCCATCAGTGATTGGGGGAACACTGAAGCTTTCTTT.

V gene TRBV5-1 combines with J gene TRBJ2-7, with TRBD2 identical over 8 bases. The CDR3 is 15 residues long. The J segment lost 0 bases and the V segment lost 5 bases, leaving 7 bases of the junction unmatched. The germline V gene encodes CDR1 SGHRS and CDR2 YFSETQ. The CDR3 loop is CASRVILAASYEQYF. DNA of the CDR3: TGCGCCAGCAGGGTGATACTAGCGGCCTCCTACGAGCAGTACTTC.

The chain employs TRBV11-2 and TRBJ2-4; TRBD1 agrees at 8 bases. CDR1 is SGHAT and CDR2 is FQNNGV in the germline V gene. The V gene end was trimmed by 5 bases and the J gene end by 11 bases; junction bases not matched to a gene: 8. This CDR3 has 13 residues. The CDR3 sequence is CASSRDRRDVQYF. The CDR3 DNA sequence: TGTGCCAGCAGCCGGGACAGGAGGGACGTTCAGTACTTC. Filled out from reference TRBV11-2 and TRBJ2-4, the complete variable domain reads EAGVAQSPRYKIIEKRQSVAFWCNPISGHATLYWYQQILGQGPKLLIQFQNNGVVDDSQLPKDRFSAERLKGVDSTLKIQPAKLEDSAVYLCASSRDRRDVQYFGAGTRLSVL.

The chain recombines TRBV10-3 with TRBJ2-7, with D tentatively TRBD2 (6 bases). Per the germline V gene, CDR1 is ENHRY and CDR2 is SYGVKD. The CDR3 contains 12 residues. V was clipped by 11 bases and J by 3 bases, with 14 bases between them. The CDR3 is CAVAEGIYEQYF. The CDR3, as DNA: TGTGCCGTCGCGGAGGGGATCTACGAGCAGTACTTC.

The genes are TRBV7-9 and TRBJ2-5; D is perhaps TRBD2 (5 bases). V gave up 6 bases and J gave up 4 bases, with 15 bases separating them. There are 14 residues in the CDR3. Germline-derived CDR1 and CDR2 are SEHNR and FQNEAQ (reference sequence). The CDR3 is CASRSPGRGETQYF. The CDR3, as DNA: TGTGCCAGCAGGTCTCCGGGCCGGGGAGAGACCCAGTACTTC.

The CDR3 loop is CARSSLRQGCNEQFF. CDR3 sequence (DNA): TGTGCCAGAAGCTCCTTACGGCAGGGGTGCAATGAGCAGTTCTTC. This chain joins TRBV5-3 and TRBJ2-1, with a tentative D call TRBD1 (6 bases). TRBV5-3 is an ORF; its function is uncertain. V dropped 3 bases and J dropped 6 bases, with 16 bases sitting between them. This CDR3 contains 15 residues.

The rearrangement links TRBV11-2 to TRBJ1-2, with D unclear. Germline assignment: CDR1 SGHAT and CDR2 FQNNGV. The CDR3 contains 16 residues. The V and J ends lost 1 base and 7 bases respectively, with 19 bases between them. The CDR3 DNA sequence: TGTGCCAGCAGCTTAGTCTCCAGGTCTCTTCTCTCTGGCTACACCTTC. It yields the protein CASSLVSRSLLSGYTF.

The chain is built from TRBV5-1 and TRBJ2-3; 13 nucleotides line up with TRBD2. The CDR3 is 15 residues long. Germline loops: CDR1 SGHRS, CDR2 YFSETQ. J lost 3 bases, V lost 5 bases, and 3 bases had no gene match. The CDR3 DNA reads TGCGCCAGCAGAGAACTAGCGGGGGGGACAGATACGCAGTATTTT. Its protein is CASRELAGGTDTQYF.

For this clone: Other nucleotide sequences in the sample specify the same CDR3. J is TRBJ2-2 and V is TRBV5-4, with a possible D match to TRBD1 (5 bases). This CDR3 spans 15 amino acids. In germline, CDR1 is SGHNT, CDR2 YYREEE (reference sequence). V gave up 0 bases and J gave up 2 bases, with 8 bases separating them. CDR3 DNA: TGTGCCAGCAGCTTGGGACAGCGAAACACCGGGGAGCTGTTTTTT. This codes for CASSLGQRNTGELFF.

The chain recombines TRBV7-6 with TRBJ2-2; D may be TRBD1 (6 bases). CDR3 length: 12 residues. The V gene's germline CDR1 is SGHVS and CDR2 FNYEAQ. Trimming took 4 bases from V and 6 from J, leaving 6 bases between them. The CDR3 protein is CASSSGAGELFF. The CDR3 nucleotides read TGTGCCAGCAGCTCAGGGGCCGGGGAGCTGTTTTTT.

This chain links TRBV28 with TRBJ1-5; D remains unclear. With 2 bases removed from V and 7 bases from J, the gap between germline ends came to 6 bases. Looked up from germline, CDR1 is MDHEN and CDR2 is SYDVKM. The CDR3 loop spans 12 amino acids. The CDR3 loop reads CASSLPTQPQHF. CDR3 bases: TGTGCCAGCAGTTTACCGACACAGCCCCAGCATTTT.

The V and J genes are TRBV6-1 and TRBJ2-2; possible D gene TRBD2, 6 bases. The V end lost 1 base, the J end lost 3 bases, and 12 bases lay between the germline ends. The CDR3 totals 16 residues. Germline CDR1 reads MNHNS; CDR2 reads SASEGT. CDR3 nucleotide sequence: TGTGCCAGCAGTGAAGTGCAGGGCGGGGACACCGGGGAGCTGTTTTTT. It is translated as CASSEVQGGDTGELFF.

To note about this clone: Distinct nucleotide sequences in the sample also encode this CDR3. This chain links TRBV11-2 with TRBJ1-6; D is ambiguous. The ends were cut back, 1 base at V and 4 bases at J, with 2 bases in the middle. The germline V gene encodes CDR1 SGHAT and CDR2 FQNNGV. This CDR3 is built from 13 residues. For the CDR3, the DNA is TGTGCCAGCAGCTTAGGTTATAATTCACCCCTCCACTTT. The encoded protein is CASSLGYNSPLHF.

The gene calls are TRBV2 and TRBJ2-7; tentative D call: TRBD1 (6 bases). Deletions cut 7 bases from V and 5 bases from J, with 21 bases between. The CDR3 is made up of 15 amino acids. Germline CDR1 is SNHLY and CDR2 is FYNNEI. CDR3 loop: CASTTVRRGVNEQYF. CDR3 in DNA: TGTGCCAGCACAACTGTTCGCAGGGGCGTAAACGAGCAGTACTTC.

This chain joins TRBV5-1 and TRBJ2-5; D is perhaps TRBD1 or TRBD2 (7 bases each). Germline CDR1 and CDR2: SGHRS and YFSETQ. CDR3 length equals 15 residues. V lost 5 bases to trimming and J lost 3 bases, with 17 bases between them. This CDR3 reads CASSEVGGGKETQYF. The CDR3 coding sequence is TGCGCCAGCAGTGAAGTGGGAGGGGGCAAAGAGACCCAGTACTTC.

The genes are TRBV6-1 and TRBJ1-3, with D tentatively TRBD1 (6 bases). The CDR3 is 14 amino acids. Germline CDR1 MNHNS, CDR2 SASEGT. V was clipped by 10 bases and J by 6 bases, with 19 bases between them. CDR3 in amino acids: CAIHRGGRVNTIYF. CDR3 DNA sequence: TGTGCCATCCACCGGGGGGGGCGCGTAAACACCATATATTTT.

CDR3 sequence (DNA): TGTGCCAGCAGCTTAGATAACCCCGGGACTAGCGTCCCTTACAATGAGCAGTTCTTC. Its translation: CASSLDNPGTSVPYNEQFF. The V gene is TRBV11-3, the J gene TRBJ2-1; 10 bases match TRBD2. CDR3 length equals 19 residues. Germline V CDR1 and CDR2: SGHNT, YENEEA. The V segment lost 0 bases and the J segment 4 bases; nucleotides outside the gene matches: 12.

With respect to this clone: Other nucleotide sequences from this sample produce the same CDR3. The CDR3 here is CASSLAGGRGQETQYF. CDR3 nucleotide sequence: TGTGCCAGCAGCTTAGCGGGGGGCCGAGGACAAGAGACCCAGTACTTC. The V gene is TRBV7-8, the J gene TRBJ2-5, with D perhaps TRBD1 or TRBD2 (6 bases each). CDR1 SGHVS and CDR2 FQNEAQ come from the germline V gene. The CDR3 consists of 16 residues. The ends were cut back, 0 bases at V and 2 bases at J, with 13 bases in the middle.

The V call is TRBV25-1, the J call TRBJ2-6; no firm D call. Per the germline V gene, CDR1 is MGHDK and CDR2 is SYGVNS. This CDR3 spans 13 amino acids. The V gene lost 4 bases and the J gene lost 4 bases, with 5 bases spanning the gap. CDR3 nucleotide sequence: TGTGCCAGCAGTGTATCGGGGGCCAACGTCCTGACTTTC. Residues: CASSVSGANVLTF.

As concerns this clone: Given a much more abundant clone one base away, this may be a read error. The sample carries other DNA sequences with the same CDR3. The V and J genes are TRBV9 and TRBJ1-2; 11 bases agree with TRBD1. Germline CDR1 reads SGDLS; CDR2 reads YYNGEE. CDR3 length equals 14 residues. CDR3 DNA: TGTGCCAGCAGCCAGGGACAGGGGGACTACGGCTACACCTTC. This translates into CASSQGQGDYGYTF.

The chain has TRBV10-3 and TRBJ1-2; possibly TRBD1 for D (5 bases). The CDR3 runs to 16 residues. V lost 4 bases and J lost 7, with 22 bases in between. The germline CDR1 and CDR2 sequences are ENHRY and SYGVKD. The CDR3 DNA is TGTGCCATCAGTGCTAATCGGGACCCCAACGTGAGTGGCTACACCTTC. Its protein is CAISANRDPNVSGYTF.

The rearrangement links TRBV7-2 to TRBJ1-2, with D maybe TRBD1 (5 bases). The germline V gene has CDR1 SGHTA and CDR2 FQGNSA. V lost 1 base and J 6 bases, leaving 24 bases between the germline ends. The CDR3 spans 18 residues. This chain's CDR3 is CASSLGSRDYRHTDGYTF. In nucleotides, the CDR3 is TGTGCCAGCAGCTTAGGGTCCAGGGATTATCGTCATACGGATGGCTACACCTTC.

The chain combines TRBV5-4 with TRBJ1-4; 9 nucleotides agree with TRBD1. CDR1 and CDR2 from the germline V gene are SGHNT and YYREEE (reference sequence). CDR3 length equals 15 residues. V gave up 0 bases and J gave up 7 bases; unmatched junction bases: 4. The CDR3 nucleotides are TGTGCCAGCAGCTTGGCGGGGACAGGGTCTGAAAAACTGTTTTTT. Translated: CASSLAGTGSEKLFF.

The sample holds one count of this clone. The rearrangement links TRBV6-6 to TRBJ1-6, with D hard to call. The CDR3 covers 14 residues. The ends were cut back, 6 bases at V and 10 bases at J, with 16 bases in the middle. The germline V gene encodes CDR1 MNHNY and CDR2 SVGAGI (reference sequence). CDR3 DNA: TGTGCCAGCAGAGTATCCTCAGTTGACTCACCCCTCCACTTT. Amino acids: CASRVSSVDSPLHF.